The T cell receptor beta chain described here comes from a study of long-term antiretroviral therapy in people with HIV. Findings and limits, study-wide: Whereas controls had wider CDR3 length ranges, HIV repertoires had narrower ones. Absence of data on ART adherence, viral resistance or therapy changes was noted. Dominance of pre-ART expanded clones persisted, fluctuating and often declining after ART.

With respect to this clone: Its antigen remains unidentified. The junction departs from the called germline gene at one end, perhaps through a read error.

Every participant with HIV received treatment in the United States. At survey level, the immunoSEQ assay was run in its v3.0 version. Clones were read by immunoSEQ multiplex PCR, and TCRdb kept only the in-frame ones, dropping some. The data show 15,000 or so clones, 65% to 85% seen once. Germline V gene data show CDR1 as SGDLS and CDR2 as YYNGEE. The CDR3 totals 17 residues. The clonotype was recovered from a woman in her forties with HIV. The chain recombines TRBV9 with TRBJ2-7, with 8 nucleotides matching TRBD2. Sequenced material: unsorted PBMCs, taken 1.8 years before starting antiretroviral therapy. CDR3 in amino acids: CASSEGLEIAGPVEENF. In DNA, the CDR3 is TGTGCCAGCAGCGAAGGGCTGGAGATAGCGGGGCCTGTGGAAGAAAACTTC.